One sample yielded the 27 T cell receptor beta chains listed below, sequenced in a study of neurological immune-mediated disorders. One entry per CDR3 protein results from TCRdb running MiXCR on the 5' RACE reads. The data show fewer than 65,000 distinct CDR3 sequences, more than 4% seen once. Specimen: PBMCs. The source is a man aged 50-60 years with multiple sclerosis.

The chain is built from TRBV5-1 and TRBJ2-7; 10 bases line up with TRBD1. This CDR3 is 14 amino acids long. Germline V gene sequence: CDR1 SGHRS, CDR2 YFSETQ. The trim removed 3 bases at V and 3 bases at J, leaving 3 bases unmatched. CDR3 nucleotides: TGCGCCAGCAGCTGGGGACAGGGGCGCTACGAGCAGTACTTC. It is translated as CASSWGQGRYEQYF.

This clonotype has a handful of counts. V is TRBV29-1 and J is TRBJ2-7; D not certain. CDR1 is SQVTM and CDR2 is ANQGSEA in the germline V gene. Deletions cut 2 bases from V and 7 bases from J, with 12 bases between. The CDR3 sequence is 12 residues long. CDR3 in DNA: TGCAGCGTTGAAACACAGTCAAAAGAGCAGTACTTC. This codes for CSVETQSKEQYF.

This clonotype was recorded many times. The rearrangement uses TRBV5-1 and TRBJ2-5; unclear D gene. The germline V gene has CDR1 SGHRS and CDR2 YFSETQ. V lost 6 bases, J lost 2 bases, and 11 bases lay in between. The CDR3 spans 13 residues. The CDR3 is CASKGSGQETQYF. DNA for the CDR3: TGCGCCAGCAAGGGCAGTGGGCAAGAGACCCAGTACTTC.

This sequence joins TRBV3-1 and TRBJ2-1; D could derive from TRBD1 or TRBD2 (5 bases each). Trimming took 4 bases from V and 13 from J, leaving 14 bases between them. In germline, CDR1 is LGHDT, CDR2 YNNKEL (reference sequence). The CDR3 spans 12 residues. This CDR3 is CASSRDALRQFF. Here the CDR3 DNA reads TGTGCCAGCAGCCGGGACGCTCTCCGACAGTTCTTC.

This clonotype was observed at least ten times. The rearrangement links TRBV5-1 to TRBJ2-1, with D possibly matching TRBD2 (5 bases). CDR1 and CDR2 (germline): SGHRS, YFSETQ. V dropped 0 bases and J dropped 6 bases, with 13 bases sitting between them. The CDR3 extends over 15 amino acids. The CDR3 region has the DNA TGCGCCAGCAGCTTGGTCGGGATCCAAGTCAATGAGCAGTTCTTC. Amino acids: CASSLVGIQVNEQFF.

This clonotype was seen many times. This rearrangement joins TRBV7-2 to TRBJ2-7, with D possibly TRBD1 on 6 matching bases. This CDR3 is built from 17 residues. Germline V CDR1 and CDR2: SGHTA, FQGNSA. V was shortened by 5 bases and J by 3 bases, with 23 bases between the two germline ends. The CDR3 coding sequence is TGTGCCAGCAGCACCTCATACGATGGGGGCATGGGCTACGAGCAGTACTTC. This translates into CASSTSYDGGMGYEQYF.

J is TRBJ1-1 and V is TRBV18; a possible D gene is TRBD1 (6 bases). The CDR3 loop spans 15 amino acids. Germline values: CDR1 KGHSH, CDR2 LQKENI. V was trimmed by 0 bases and J by 6 bases, leaving 14 bases between them. The chain's CDR3 is CASSPPSGARAEAFF. The CDR3 region has the DNA TGTGCCAGCTCACCACCTTCAGGGGCACGGGCTGAAGCTTTCTTT.

Concerning this clonotype itself: This may stem from a read error, because a much larger clone lies one nucleotide away. The chain joins TRBV5-1 to TRBJ2-1, with D unresolved. The CDR3 contains 14 residues. Germline values: CDR1 SGHRS, CDR2 YFSETQ. V was clipped by 4 bases and J by 5 bases, with 13 bases between them. The CDR3 loop reads CASSTIESDNEQFF. CDR3 nucleotides: TGCGCCAGCAGCACCATCGAAAGTGACAATGAGCAGTTCTTC.

In this sample, this clonotype turned up many times. The chain links TRBV20-1 to TRBJ2-3; 8 nucleotides align to TRBD2. Germline CDR1 DFQATT, CDR2 SNEGSKA (reference sequence). The CDR3 runs to 11 residues. This CDR3 reads CSGGAADTQYF. CDR3 nucleotide sequence: TGCAGCGGGGGGGCCGCAGATACGCAGTATTTT.

This clonotype appeared many times. The V and J genes are TRBV27 and TRBJ2-7; the match to TRBD1 covers 11 bases. Germline V gene lookup returns CDR1 MNHEY and CDR2 SMNVEV (reference sequence). The junction had 5 bases not matched to a gene; V was cut back by 6 bases and J by 1 base. The CDR3 contains 15 residues. The CDR3 is CASRTGTGGSYEQYF. The CDR3 DNA is TGTGCCAGCAGGACCGGGACAGGGGGTTCCTACGAGCAGTACTTC.

This clonotype occurred a few times. The chain carries TRBV29-1 and TRBJ2-1, with a possible D match to TRBD1 (6 bases). The CDR3 has 12 amino acids. CDR1 SQVTM and CDR2 ANQGSEA come from the germline V gene. The V gene lost 7 bases and the J gene lost 6 bases, with 13 bases spanning the gap. CDR3 protein: CSGRGALNEQFF. The DNA for the CDR3 is TGCAGCGGCAGGGGCGCACTCAATGAGCAGTTCTTC.

This clonotype was seen ten or more times. The chain employs TRBV5-1 and TRBJ1-1; the match to TRBD1 covers 10 bases. With V trimmed by 1 base and J by 11 bases, 11 bases remained unmatched. Germline CDR1 SGHRS, CDR2 YFSETQ. The length of the CDR3 is 15 residues. This chain's CDR3 is CASSLRVPGQGRAFF. DNA for the CDR3: TGCGCCAGCAGCTTGAGGGTCCCGGGACAGGGGAGGGCTTTCTTT.

This clonotype was recorded many times. CDR3 in amino acids: CARGAGPMNSPLHF. The CDR3 DNA reads as TGTGCCAGAGGTGCCGGACCGATGAATTCACCCCTCCACTTT. The genes are TRBV2 and TRBJ1-6; no clear D. Between the trimmed V and J ends, which lost 9 bases and 7 bases, there was a span of 16 bases. This CDR3 is built from 14 residues. The germline V gene has CDR1 SNHLY and CDR2 FYNNEI. Full variable domain (outside the CDR3, taken from reference TRBV2 and TRBJ1-6): EPEVTQTPSHQVTQMGQEVILRCVPISNHLYFYWYRQILGQKVEFLVSFYNNEISEKSEIFDDQFSVERPDGSNFTLKIRSTKLEDSAMYFCARGAGPMNSPLHFGNGTRLTVT.

This clonotype has at least ten counts. The chain couples TRBV6-5 to TRBJ1-2; no firm D call. The CDR3 loop spans 16 amino acids. CDR1 and CDR2 from the germline V gene are MNHEY and SVGAGI. V lost 8 bases and J 0 bases, leaving 19 bases between the germline ends. DNA for the CDR3: TGTGCCAGCGGTCCCAGTCCCTCAGGTGCTAACTATGGCTACACCTTC. It yields the protein CASGPSPSGANYGYTF.

There are many counts of this clonotype. CDR3 coding DNA: TGTGCCAGCAGTTACTACACTAGCGGGGGGGCGAATGAGCAGTTCTTC. Its protein is CASSYYTSGGANEQFF. This chain links TRBV6-5 with TRBJ2-1; 13 bases are a match to TRBD2. The CDR3 has 16 amino acids. Trimming cost V 1 base and J 7 bases; bases outside gene matches: 4. Germline CDR1 reads MNHEY; CDR2 reads SVGAGI.

There are many counts of this clonotype. The chain is built from TRBV28 and TRBJ1-6; 7 nucleotides align to TRBD1. The CDR3 loop spans 15 amino acids. After removal of 5 bases from V and 1 base from J, the junction contained 2 bases not matched to a gene. The germline V gene encodes CDR1 MDHEN and CDR2 SYDVKM. The CDR3 DNA follows: TGTGCCAGCAGTGTCAGGGGGTCCTATAATTCACCCCTCCACTTT. This gives the protein CASSVRGSYNSPLHF.

Ten or more counts support this clonotype. J is TRBJ2-6 and V is TRBV3-1; D is uncertain. This CDR3 is 13 amino acids long. V gave up 7 bases and J gave up 4 bases, with 8 bases separating them. Germline lookup yields CDR1 LGHDT and CDR2 YNNKEL (reference sequence). The CDR3 loop is CASTVSGANVLTF. The CDR3 nucleotides read TGTGCCAGCACGGTGTCCGGGGCCAACGTCCTGACTTTC.

This clonotype was seen a few times. The chain has TRBV20-1 and TRBJ2-5; tentatively, D is TRBD2 (6 bases). CDR3 length: 14 amino acids. In germline, CDR1 is DFQATT, CDR2 SNEGSKA (reference sequence). V was trimmed by 2 bases and J by 5 bases, leaving 15 bases between them. The DNA of the CDR3 is TGCAGTGCTAGACCCAGGAGAACTAGCGAGACCCAGTACTTC. The encoded protein is CSARPRRTSETQYF.

Ten or more counts support this clonotype. The V gene is TRBV11-2, the J gene TRBJ2-1; the match to TRBD2 covers 11 bases. CDR3 size: 17 residues. Unmatched junction bases numbered 13, after V lost 5 bases and J lost 7 bases. From germline, CDR1 is SGHAT and CDR2 FQNNGV. The CDR3 region has the DNA TGTGCCAGCAGCCTCACTCCCGGGACTAGCGGAGGGAATGAGCAGTTCTTC. It is translated as CASSLTPGTSGGNEQFF.

This clonotype showed up many times. The chain couples TRBV28 to TRBJ1-4, with a possible D match to TRBD1 (6 bases). V was trimmed by 3 bases and J by 7 bases, leaving 15 bases between them. CDR1 is MDHEN, CDR2 SYDVKM, per germline. CDR3 length: 15 amino acids. CDR3 loop: CASSFGGAGGEKLFF. The CDR3 DNA sequence: TGTGCCAGCAGTTTTGGGGGCGCAGGTGGTGAAAAACTGTTTTTT. Looking up the rest from reference TRBV28 and TRBJ1-4 gives the full variable domain: DVKVTQSSRYLVKRTGEKVFLECVQDMDHENMFWYRQDPGLGLRLIYFSYDVKMKEKGDIPEGYSVSREKKERFSLILESASTNQTSMYLCASSFGGAGGEKLFFGSGTQLSVL.

This clonotype appeared many times. V gene TRBV12-3 or TRBV12-4 combines with J gene TRBJ2-1, with 13 bases that match TRBD2. The CDR3 extends over 15 amino acids. The trim removed 6 bases at V and 6 bases at J, leaving 5 bases unmatched. This chain's CDR3 is CASSLLAGGGNEQFF. DNA of the CDR3: TGTGCCAGCAGCCTACTAGCGGGAGGGGGCAATGAGCAGTTCTTC.

The table lists this clonotype with many counts. CDR3 in amino acids: CASSLYPDNNEQFF. The CDR3 bases are TGCGCCAGCAGCTTGTACCCGGACAACAATGAGCAGTTCTTC. The rearrangement uses TRBV5-1 and TRBJ2-1, with D perhaps TRBD1 (5 bases). Germline V gene lookup returns CDR1 SGHRS and CDR2 YFSETQ. This CDR3 has 14 amino acids. Trimming took off 1 base at V and 5 bases at J, with 10 bases between the two ends.

This clonotype has at least ten counts. This chain uses TRBV7-2 with TRBJ2-7, with D uncertain. The CDR3 has 13 amino acids. In germline, CDR1 is SGHTA, CDR2 FQGNSA. V was shortened by 1 base and J by 3 bases, with 7 bases between the two germline ends. As DNA, the CDR3 is TGTGCCAGCAGCTTAGTAGCAGGCTACGAGCAGTACTTC. Its translation is CASSLVAGYEQYF.

The chain carries TRBV5-1 and TRBJ2-1; D unresolved. This CDR3 contains 15 residues. The germline V gene encodes CDR1 SGHRS and CDR2 YFSETQ. Between the trimmed V and J ends, which lost 0 bases and 3 bases, there was a span of 10 bases. CDR3 in DNA: TGCGCCAGCAGCTTGGACGACTTTGGCTACAATGAGCAGTTCTTC. It encodes CASSLDDFGYNEQFF.

This clonotype has at least ten counts. The junction departs from the called germline gene at one end, perhaps through a read error. The chain has TRBV28 and TRBJ2-1; D is ambiguous. The CDR3 is 10 amino acids. The V gene's germline CDR1 is MDHEN and CDR2 SYDVKM. This CDR3 is CARSFTRQFF. The CDR3 region has the DNA TGTGCCAGAAGTTTTACTCGGCAGTTCTTC. Full variable domain (missing parts from reference TRBV28 and TRBJ2-1): DVKVTQSSRYLVKRTGEKVFLECVQDMDHENMFWYRQDPGLGLRLIYFSYDVKMKEKGDIPEGYSVSREKKERFSLILESASTNQTSMYLCARSFTRQFFGPGTRLTVL.

This clonotype was observed many times. This chain links TRBV11-2 with TRBJ2-3; TRBD2 matches 7 bases. Germline values: CDR1 SGHAT, CDR2 FQNNGV. J lost 0 bases, V lost 5 bases, and 5 bases had no gene match. The CDR3 runs to 15 residues. CDR3 DNA: TGTGCCAGCAGCCCCTCTAGCGGAAGCACAGATACGCAGTATTTT. It translates to CASSPSSGSTDTQYF.

This clonotype appeared many times. The chain employs TRBV6-6 and TRBJ2-3; D unresolved. Germline V gene data show CDR1 as MNHNY and CDR2 as SVGAGI (reference sequence). Trimming removed 6 bases at V and 7 bases at J, with 11 bases between. The CDR3 is made up of 12 amino acids. Here the CDR3 reads CASSPTSNTQYF. The CDR3 DNA sequence: TGTGCCAGCAGCCCCACTTCAAATACGCAGTATTTT.